The rows below give T cell receptor beta chains drawn from one sample of a study of T cells after yellow fever vaccination. TCRdb reanalysed the 5' RACE reads using MiXCR and keeps one entry per CDR3 protein. The profile shows roughly 160,000 distinct CDR3 sequences, 6.5% to 8.5% of them singletons. The source was CD4+ T cells sorted from PBMCs, collected 5 days after the first yellow fever vaccination. The receptor source for this set is a man aged 18 to 30 who received the YFV17D yellow fever vaccine. CDR3s include the opening cysteine and the closing phenylalanine or tryptophan. Fields, in order: clone size, J gene, D gene, V gene, CDR3 protein, CDR3 DNA. A D gene is named only where the DNA matches it firmly. Size values are once, few and many counts, or a class for expanded clones, and some rows have none.

clone size: few
J gene: TRBJ1-5
D gene: -
V gene: TRBV21-1
CDR3 protein: CASSGVTGDYSNQPQHF
CDR3 DNA: TGTGCCAGCAGCGGGGTTACGGGAGATTATAGCAATCAGCCCCAGCATTTT

clone size: -
J gene: TRBJ2-7
D gene: -
V gene: TRBV6-5
CDR3 protein: CATRSSYEQYF
CDR3 DNA: TGTGCCACCCGGAGCTCCTACGAGCAGTACTTC

clone size: -
J gene: TRBJ2-7
D gene: TRBD1
V gene: TRBV7-2
CDR3 protein: CASSLDRGRREQYF
CDR3 DNA: TGTGCCAGCAGTTTGGACAGGGGGCGTCGGGAGCAGTACTTC

clone size: many
J gene: TRBJ2-1
D gene: -
V gene: TRBV7-3
CDR3 protein: CASSLTIPGGRYNEQFF
CDR3 DNA: TGTGCCAGCAGCTTAACGATTCCCGGGGGGCGGTACAATGAGCAGTTCTTC

clone size: -
J gene: TRBJ2-3
D gene: TRBD1
V gene: TRBV20-1
CDR3 protein: CSAPGQGIGTDTQYF
CDR3 DNA: TGCAGTGCTCCCGGACAGGGCATAGGCACAGATACGCAGTATTTT

clone size: many
J gene: TRBJ2-2
D gene: TRBD1
V gene: TRBV10-3
CDR3 protein: CAISPQTGGLTGELFF
CDR3 DNA: TGTGCCATCAGCCCCCAGACAGGGGGTTTAACCGGGGAGCTGTTTTTT

clone size: few
J gene: TRBJ2-5
D gene: TRBD1
V gene: TRBV7-2
CDR3 protein: CASSLVPSGRGQETQYF
CDR3 DNA: TGTGCCAGCAGCTTAGTACCTTCCGGCAGGGGGCAAGAGACCCAGTACTTC

clone size: -
J gene: TRBJ2-5
D gene: -
V gene: TRBV5-1
CDR3 protein: CASRPSGRPRETQYF
CDR3 DNA: TGCGCCAGCAGGCCGAGCGGACGGCCCCGGGAGACCCAGTACTTC

clone size: many
J gene: TRBJ1-6
D gene: -
V gene: TRBV7-2
CDR3 protein: CASSPTNSPLHF
CDR3 DNA: TGTGCCAGCAGCCCAACTAATTCACCCCTCCACTTT

clone size: few
J gene: TRBJ2-3
D gene: TRBD2
V gene: TRBV20-1
CDR3 protein: CSAIAGARSEKQYF
CDR3 DNA: TGCAGTGCGATAGCGGGGGCCAGATCCGAAAAGCAGTATTTT

clone size: many
J gene: TRBJ2-2
D gene: TRBD1
V gene: TRBV7-2
CDR3 protein: CASSWGQGSTGELFF
CDR3 DNA: TGTGCCAGCAGCTGGGGACAGGGGAGCACCGGGGAGCTGTTTTTT

clone size: -
J gene: TRBJ2-2
D gene: -
V gene: TRBV5-1
CDR3 protein: CASSVGDTGELFF
CDR3 DNA: TGCGCCAGCAGCGTTGGCGACACCGGGGAGCTGTTTTTT

clone size: many
J gene: TRBJ2-5
D gene: -
V gene: TRBV6-1
CDR3 protein: CASSEQGPQETQYF
CDR3 DNA: TGTGCCAGCAGTGAACAGGGTCCCCAAGAGACCCAGTACTTC

clone size: many
J gene: TRBJ2-2
D gene: -
V gene: TRBV5-1
CDR3 protein: CASQGQDTGELFF
CDR3 DNA: TGCGCCAGCCAGGGGCAGGACACCGGGGAGCTGTTTTTT

clone size: many
J gene: TRBJ2-1
D gene: TRBD1
V gene: TRBV5-5
CDR3 protein: CASIAGTAFNEQFF
CDR3 DNA: TGTGCCAGCATCGCCGGGACAGCCTTCAATGAGCAGTTCTTC

clone size: -
J gene: TRBJ2-7
D gene: -
V gene: TRBV6-5
CDR3 protein: CASSNPGLEQYF
CDR3 DNA: TGTGCCAGCAGTAACCCGGGACTGGAGCAGTACTTC

clone size: many
J gene: TRBJ2-5
D gene: TRBD2
V gene: TRBV6-5
CDR3 protein: CASSYSGGGDTQYF
CDR3 DNA: TGTGCCAGCAGTTATAGCGGGGGGGGCGACACCCAGTACTTC

clone size: -
J gene: TRBJ2-6
D gene: -
V gene: TRBV25-1
CDR3 protein: CASPQPGANVLTF
CDR3 DNA: TGTGCCAGCCCCCAGCCTGGGGCCAACGTCCTGACTTTC

clone size: few
J gene: TRBJ1-6
D gene: -
V gene: TRBV19
CDR3 protein: CASSRRAAYSPLHF
CDR3 DNA: TGTGCCAGTAGTCGCCGGGCAGCGTATTCACCCCTCCACTTT

clone size: many
J gene: TRBJ2-1
D gene: TRBD2
V gene: TRBV20-1
CDR3 protein: CSASNSGGGNEQFF
CDR3 DNA: TGCAGTGCTAGTAACTCGGGGGGGGGAAATGAGCAGTTCTTC

clone size: many
J gene: TRBJ1-1
D gene: -
V gene: TRBV7-9
CDR3 protein: CASSLVLGEEAFF
CDR3 DNA: TGTGCCAGCAGCTTAGTATTGGGGGAGGAAGCTTTCTTT

clone size: -
J gene: TRBJ1-2
D gene: TRBD1
V gene: TRBV5-1
CDR3 protein: CASSPTGFYGYTF
CDR3 DNA: TGCGCCAGCAGCCCGACAGGGTTCTATGGCTACACCTTC

clone size: few
J gene: TRBJ1-1
D gene: TRBD1
V gene: TRBV20-1
CDR3 protein: CSARDPGQGSRKAFF
CDR3 DNA: TGCAGTGCTAGAGATCCGGGACAGGGAAGTCGAAAAGCTTTCTTT

clone size: few
J gene: TRBJ1-2
D gene: -
V gene: TRBV5-1
CDR3 protein: CASSLEVQGHGYTF
CDR3 DNA: TGCGCCAGCAGCTTGGAGGTCCAGGGCCATGGCTACACCTTC

clone size: few
J gene: TRBJ2-3
D gene: TRBD2
V gene: TRBV7-2
CDR3 protein: CASSSGLAEPDTQYF
CDR3 DNA: TGTGCCAGCAGCTCGGGACTAGCGGAACCGGATACGCAGTATTTT

clone size: many
J gene: TRBJ1-1
D gene: TRBD1
V gene: TRBV20-1
CDR3 protein: CSASKGQWNTEAFF
CDR3 DNA: TGCAGTGCTAGTAAGGGACAGTGGAACACTGAAGCTTTCTTT

clone size: many
J gene: TRBJ1-5
D gene: -
V gene: TRBV5-6
CDR3 protein: CASSGYGQPQHF
CDR3 DNA: TGTGCCAGCAGCGGCTATGGTCAGCCCCAGCATTTT

clone size: many
J gene: TRBJ1-5
D gene: -
V gene: TRBV6-2/TRBV6-3
CDR3 protein: CASRGFNQPQHF
CDR3 DNA: TGTGCCAGCAGAGGGTTCAATCAGCCCCAGCATTTT

clone size: -
J gene: TRBJ1-1
D gene: TRBD1
V gene: TRBV3-1
CDR3 protein: CASSAYGTGFIGAFF
CDR3 DNA: TGTGCCAGCAGCGCTTACGGGACAGGATTTATAGGGGCTTTCTTT

clone size: many
J gene: TRBJ2-3
D gene: TRBD1
V gene: TRBV11-3
CDR3 protein: CASSSGGATDTQYF
CDR3 DNA: TGTGCCAGCAGCTCAGGGGGAGCGACGGATACGCAGTATTTT

clone size: -
J gene: TRBJ2-1
D gene: TRBD2
V gene: TRBV20-1
CDR3 protein: CSAVTSGGYNEQFF
CDR3 DNA: TGCAGTGCCGTCACTAGCGGGGGGTACAATGAGCAGTTCTTC

clone size: -
J gene: TRBJ2-7
D gene: TRBD1
V gene: TRBV5-4
CDR3 protein: CASTKGPDRDTAYEQYF
CDR3 DNA: TGTGCCAGCACCAAAGGGCCAGACAGGGATACAGCCTACGAGCAGTACTTC

clone size: many
J gene: TRBJ1-2
D gene: -
V gene: TRBV28
CDR3 protein: CASSLWSGDGYTF
CDR3 DNA: TGTGCCAGCAGTTTATGGTCCGGGGATGGCTACACCTTC

clone size: few
J gene: TRBJ1-6
D gene: TRBD1
V gene: TRBV28
CDR3 protein: CASSVVGQVEDSPLHF
CDR3 DNA: TGTGCCAGCAGTGTAGTAGGACAGGTAGAGGATTCACCCCTCCACTTT

clone size: few
J gene: TRBJ1-4
D gene: TRBD1
V gene: TRBV24-1
CDR3 protein: CATSDPPAGQVPNEKLFF
CDR3 DNA: TGTGCCACCAGTGATCCTCCGGCGGGACAGGTCCCTAATGAAAAACTGTTTTTT

clone size: few
J gene: TRBJ2-5
D gene: -
V gene: TRBV12-3/TRBV12-4
CDR3 protein: CASSFSWPPGRTQETQYF
CDR3 DNA: TGTGCCAGCAGTTTTTCGTGGCCGCCAGGCCGAACCCAAGAGACCCAGTACTTC

clone size: -
J gene: TRBJ2-5
D gene: -
V gene: TRBV12-3/TRBV12-4
CDR3 protein: CASTPGGARRQETQYF
CDR3 DNA: TGTGCCAGCACCCCTGGGGGAGCTAGGAGGCAAGAGACCCAGTACTTC

clone size: -
J gene: TRBJ1-1
D gene: TRBD1
V gene: TRBV5-1
CDR3 protein: CASSSPRGQGAMNTEAFF
CDR3 DNA: TGCGCCAGCAGCTCCCCGCGGGGACAGGGGGCCATGAACACTGAAGCTTTCTTT

clone size: many
J gene: TRBJ2-3
D gene: -
V gene: TRBV5-1
CDR3 protein: CASSLVPGGADTQYF
CDR3 DNA: TGCGCCAGCAGCTTGGTACCTGGTGGGGCAGATACGCAGTATTTT

clone size: many
J gene: TRBJ1-2
D gene: -
V gene: TRBV11-2
CDR3 protein: CASSLEGPGASNYGYTF
CDR3 DNA: TGTGCCAGCAGCTTAGAAGGGCCAGGGGCCTCTAACTATGGCTACACCTTC